Listed below are T cell receptor beta chains from one sample, sequenced in a study of cytomegalovirus exposure and HLA in healthy donors. TCRdb's copy holds only in-frame clones and misses some; the assay was immunoSEQ multiplex PCR. The sample carries over 90,000 clones, 65% to 80% recorded once. The sample consisted of PBMCs. Receptors originate from a woman aged 50 to 65 in good health and CMV-seropositive. Each CDR3 is given with its conserved first and last residue. Each record gives: V gene, J gene, D gene, clone size, CDR3 protein, CDR3 DNA. D genes are given only for firm matches. Where a row states a size, it is once, few, many or the class of an expanded clone; other rows omit it.

v_call: TRBV28; j_call: TRBJ2-7; d_call: NA; clone_size: NA; cdr3_aa: CASSSPYRAKSSYEQYF; cdr3_nt: TGTGCCAGCAGTTCTCCCTACAGAGCTAAAAGCTCCTACGAGCAGTACTTC
v_call: TRBV11-2; j_call: TRBJ2-7; d_call: NA; clone_size: NA; cdr3_aa: CASSVSLVGLAKTYEQYF; cdr3_nt: TGTGCCAGCAGCGTATCCTTAGTGGGGCTAGCGAAGACCTACGAGCAGTACTTC
v_call: TRBV7-9; j_call: TRBJ2-3; d_call: TRBD1; clone_size: NA; cdr3_aa: CASSLWRAAGTGITDTQYF; cdr3_nt: TGTGCCAGCAGCTTATGGAGGGCGGCCGGGACAGGGATTACCGATACGCAGTATTTT
v_call: TRBV7-2; j_call: TRBJ1-2; d_call: TRBD1; clone_size: few; cdr3_aa: CASSLVSGSGTGNGYTF; cdr3_nt: TGTGCCAGCAGCTTAGTTTCCGGTTCCGGGACAGGGAATGGCTACACCTTC
v_call: TRBV7-2; j_call: TRBJ2-7; d_call: TRBD1; clone_size: NA; cdr3_aa: CASSLDRGQQGQYF; cdr3_nt: TGTGCCAGCAGCTTAGACAGGGGGCAACAGGGGCAGTACTTC
v_call: TRBV5-1; j_call: TRBJ2-7; d_call: TRBD2; clone_size: NA; cdr3_aa: CASSSGLAGVVEQYF; cdr3_nt: TGCGCCAGCAGCTCGGGACTAGCGGGAGTTGTCGAGCAGTACTTC
v_call: TRBV27; j_call: TRBJ2-2; d_call: TRBD2; clone_size: NA; cdr3_aa: CASSYLPGLVSTGELFF; cdr3_nt: TGTGCCAGCAGTTACCTCCCGGGACTAGTTTCCACCGGGGAGCTGTTTTTT
v_call: TRBV27; j_call: TRBJ2-7; d_call: TRBD1; clone_size: NA; cdr3_aa: CASSSFARQGNEQYF; cdr3_nt: TGTGCCAGCAGTTCATTCGCGCGACAGGGTAACGAGCAGTACTTC
v_call: TRBV28; j_call: TRBJ2-5; d_call: TRBD1; clone_size: NA; cdr3_aa: CASSPWTGRQETQYF; cdr3_nt: TGTGCCAGCAGTCCCTGGACAGGGCGACAAGAGACCCAGTACTTC
v_call: TRBV6-1; j_call: TRBJ1-1; d_call: NA; clone_size: NA; cdr3_aa: CASSESWNTEAFF; cdr3_nt: TGTGCCAGCAGTGAATCGTGGAACACTGAAGCTTTCTTT
v_call: TRBV25-1; j_call: TRBJ2-2; d_call: NA; clone_size: once; cdr3_aa: CATAGTSNTGELFF; cdr3_nt: TGTGCCACAGCCGGGACTTCGAACACCGGGGAGCTGTTTTTT
v_call: TRBV28; j_call: TRBJ1-1; d_call: NA; clone_size: NA; cdr3_aa: CASSGFITEAFF; cdr3_nt: TGTGCCAGCTCAGGGTTTATCACTGAAGCTTTCTTT
v_call: TRBV19; j_call: TRBJ2-6; d_call: TRBD2; clone_size: NA; cdr3_aa: CASSQVGLAGGPSGANVLTF; cdr3_nt: TGTGCCAGTAGTCAGGTAGGACTAGCGGGAGGGCCGTCTGGGGCCAACGTCCTGACTTTC
v_call: TRBV10-3; j_call: TRBJ2-7; d_call: TRBD1; clone_size: NA; cdr3_aa: CAARGDSSYEQYF; cdr3_nt: TGTGCCGCTCGAGGGGACAGCTCCTACGAGCAGTACTTC
v_call: TRBV28; j_call: TRBJ2-7; d_call: NA; clone_size: NA; cdr3_aa: CASRPTGPSSYEQYF; cdr3_nt: TGTGCCAGCAGGCCCACAGGGCCGAGCTCCTACGAGCAGTACTTC
v_call: TRBV15; j_call: TRBJ2-7; d_call: TRBD2; clone_size: once; cdr3_aa: CATSRDLAAYEQYF; cdr3_nt: TGTGCCACCAGCAGAGATCTAGCGGCCTACGAGCAGTACTTC